The 21 T cell receptor beta chains below come from one sample, sequenced in a study of shared clonotypes between healthy human individuals. Here immunoSEQ multiplex PCR was the method, and the copy in TCRdb shows in-frame clones only, minus some. Altogether about 1 million clones are present, 75% being singletons, with the ten largest covering around 1.4%. Sequencing was carried out using memory CD4+ T cells sorted from blood. Subset described: CD45RA-negative fraction. The receptors come from a man between 18 and 35 years old in good health.

V and J are TRBV5-1 and TRBJ1-2; D gene uncertain. The V end lost 0 bases, the J end lost 2 bases, and 14 bases lay between the germline ends. The CDR3 covers 16 residues. Germline loops: CDR1 SGHRS, CDR2 YFSETQ. The DNA for the CDR3 is TGCGCCAGCAGCTTGGTGTCAGCGAGGGAGAACTATGGCTACACCTTC. Translating gives CASSLVSARENYGYTF. The full variable domain, rest sourced from reference TRBV5-1 and TRBJ1-2, is KAGVTQTPRYLIKTRGQQVTLSCSPISGHRSVSWYQQTPGQGLQFLFEYFSETQRNKGNFPGRFSGRQFSNSRSEMNVSTLELGDSALYLCASSLVSARENYGYTFGSGTRLTVV.

This chain links TRBV7-9 with TRBJ1-6; D perhaps matches TRBD1 (6 bases). Per the germline V gene, CDR1 is SEHNR and CDR2 is FQNEAQ (reference sequence). The CDR3 runs to 17 residues. Trimming removed 0 bases from V and 6 bases from J, with 15 bases in between. The CDR3 reads CASSLALGDMINSPLHF. The CDR3 region has the DNA TGTGCCAGCAGCTTAGCGCTTGGGGACATGATTAATTCACCCCTCCACTTT.

The chain carries TRBV14 and TRBJ1-6; TRBD1 matches 7 bases. Germline values: CDR1 SGHDN, CDR2 FVKESK. V dropped 4 bases and J dropped 7; count of bases not matched to a gene: 4. The CDR3 loop spans 14 amino acids. As DNA, the CDR3 is TGTGCCAGCAGCCTCGGGACAGTCAATTCACCCCTCCACTTT. Translating gives CASSLGTVNSPLHF.

This chain links TRBV6-6 with TRBJ1-2; D ambiguous. CDR3 length: 15 amino acids. CDR1 and CDR2 (germline): MNHNY, SVGAGI (reference sequence). V dropped 2 bases and J dropped 3 bases, with 13 bases sitting between them. The CDR3 protein is CASSYVSRSDYGYTF. CDR3 DNA sequence: TGTGCCAGCAGTTACGTCAGTAGAAGCGACTATGGCTACACCTTC.

In this sample, this clone turned up a few times. This rearrangement joins TRBV6-5 to TRBJ2-1; 14 nucleotides agree with TRBD2. This CDR3 comprises 16 residues. Germline lookup yields CDR1 MNHEY and CDR2 SVGAGI. With 4 bases clipped from V and 8 bases from J, the junction kept 7 bases outside the gene matches. The chain's CDR3 is CASSSPTSGRDHEQFF. The DNA for the CDR3 is TGTGCCAGCAGTTCACCGACTAGCGGGAGGGACCATGAGCAGTTCTTC.

The chain has TRBV30 and TRBJ1-6; D is unresolved. Trimming took off 0 bases at V and 8 bases at J, with 17 bases between the two ends. Per the germline V gene, CDR1 is GTSNPN and CDR2 is SVGIG (reference sequence). The CDR3 has 16 residues. For the CDR3, the DNA is TGTGCCTGGAGTGTACTTCTAGGTATCCGCGATTCACCCCTCCACTTT. It translates to CAWSVLLGIRDSPLHF.

The V call is TRBV15, the J call TRBJ2-7; TRBD1 matches at 9 bases. V trimming: 2 bases; J trimming: 3 bases; junction bases outside the gene matches: 8. The CDR3 sequence is 16 residues long. Germline V lookup: CDR1 LNHNV, CDR2 YYDKDF (reference sequence). CDR3 amino acids: CATSRSPGQGIYEQYF. CDR3 coding DNA: TGTGCCACCAGCAGATCACCCGGACAGGGGATCTACGAGCAGTACTTC.

The sample holds one count of this clone. The chain employs TRBV5-4 and TRBJ2-5, with D uncertain. Trimming stripped 3 bases from V and 2 bases from J, with 8 bases between. Germline CDR1 reads SGHNT; CDR2 reads YYREEE (reference sequence). The CDR3 runs 13 residues. The DNA for the CDR3 is TGTGCCAGCAGCTCCACCCCGCAAGAGACCCAGTACTTC. It encodes CASSSTPQETQYF. Full variable domain (rest looked up from reference TRBV5-4 and TRBJ2-5): ETGVTQSPTHLIKTRGQQVTLRCSSQSGHNTVSWYQQALGQGPQFIFQYYREEENGRGNFPPRFSGLQFPNYSSELNVNALELDDSALYLCASSSTPQETQYFGPGTRLLVL.

The V gene is TRBV5-4, the J gene TRBJ1-2; TRBD1 aligns across 8 bases. Trimming took 0 bases from V and 5 from J; bases not matched to a gene: 6. The CDR3 runs 15 residues. CDR1 and CDR2 from the germline V gene are SGHNT and YYREEE (reference sequence). The CDR3 loop reads CASSLGQGALYGYTF. As DNA, the CDR3 is TGTGCCAGCAGCTTGGGGCAGGGGGCATTGTATGGCTACACCTTC.

With regard to this clone: Other nucleotide sequences in the sample specify the same CDR3. The J gene is TRBJ2-7, the V gene TRBV19; D possibly matches TRBD1 or TRBD2 (5 bases each). Per the germline V gene, CDR1 is LNHDA and CDR2 is SQIVND (reference sequence). Trimming took off 3 bases at V and 3 bases at J, with 9 bases between the two ends. The CDR3 contains 13 residues. In nucleotides, the CDR3 is TGTGCCAGTAGTATCGGGGCTAGCTACGAGCAGTACTTC. It translates to CASSIGASYEQYF. The full variable domain, with the rest looked up from reference TRBV19 and TRBJ2-7, is DGGITQSPKYLFRKEGQNVTLSCEQNLNHDAMYWYRQDPGQGLRLIYYSQIVNDFQKGDIAEGYSVSREKKESFPLTVTSAQKNPTAFYLCASSIGASYEQYFGPGTRLTVT.

This clone was seen a few times. The chain is built from TRBV6-6 and TRBJ1-5; no clear D. The CDR3 length is 13 residues. Trimming cost V 2 bases and J 2 bases, with 4 bases left between them. CDR1 and CDR2 from the germline V gene are MNHNY and SVGAGI (reference sequence). CDR3 region: CASSYLGNQPQHF. The DNA for the CDR3 is TGTGCCAGCAGTTACCTGGGCAATCAGCCCCAGCATTTT.

This chain joins TRBV7-2 and TRBJ2-3; the D gene is possibly TRBD2 (5 bases). V lost 4 bases to trimming and J lost 0 bases, with 14 bases between them. The CDR3 loop spans 16 amino acids. Germline CDR1 and CDR2: SGHTA and FQGNSA. The CDR3 nucleotides are TGTGCCAGCAGCTCCTTGGACTTTCCCAGCACAGATACGCAGTATTTT. It encodes CASSSLDFPSTDTQYF.

The CDR3 DNA is TGTGCTAGTGGTCCTGATGGTAGGGGGGCCCAGTACTTC. This translates into CASGPDGRGAQYF. This sequence joins TRBV12-5 and TRBJ2-5; D might be TRBD1 or TRBD2, each matching 6 bases. Trimming took 5 bases from V and 9 from J, leaving 16 bases between them. This CDR3 is 13 amino acids long. The germline CDR1 and CDR2 sequences are LGHNT and FRNRAP. The whole variable domain, filled in from reference TRBV12-5 and TRBJ2-5, reads DARVTQTPRHKVTEMGQEVTMRCQPILGHNTVFWYRQTMMQGLELLAYFRNRAPLDDSGMPKDRFSAEMPDATLATLKIQPSEPRDSAVYFCASGPDGRGAQYFGPGTRLLVL.

The chain employs TRBV2 and TRBJ2-1; TRBD1 agrees at 8 bases. The V gene end was trimmed by 7 bases and the J gene end by 8 bases; junction bases not matched to a gene: 7. Germline lookup yields CDR1 SNHLY and CDR2 FYNNEI. The CDR3 totals 13 residues. CDR3 in amino acids: CASKRQGYDEQFF. The CDR3 bases are TGTGCCAGCAAACGACAGGGGTACGATGAGCAGTTCTTC.

This clone has a count of ten or more. V and J are TRBV2 and TRBJ2-5, with 8 bases that match TRBD2. Germline lookup yields CDR1 SNHLY and CDR2 FYNNEI. The CDR3 covers 15 residues. J was trimmed by 2 bases and V by 1 base; bases with no gene match: 3. The CDR3 bases are TGTGCCAGCAGTGAAGGGTCTAGCGGGCAAGAGACCCAGTACTTC. It yields the protein CASSEGSSGQETQYF.

This sequence joins TRBV5-1 and TRBJ2-5; D is undetermined. Germline loops: CDR1 SGHRS, CDR2 YFSETQ. The germline V and J ends were trimmed by 0 bases and 2 bases, with 11 bases remaining between them. The CDR3 has 15 residues. The CDR3 nucleotides read TGCGCCAGCAGCTTGGTTGGAACCAGACAAGAGACCCAGTACTTC. It codes for CASSLVGTRQETQYF.

This chain joins TRBV29-1 and TRBJ1-1, with a weak D call TRBD1 (6 bases). Per germline, CDR1 SQVTM and CDR2 ANQGSEA. V was trimmed by 4 bases and J by 3 bases, leaving 15 bases between them. The CDR3 spans 14 residues. The CDR3 sequence: CSVGSRTDYTEAFF. The CDR3 bases are TGCAGCGTTGGGTCGCGGACAGACTACACTGAAGCTTTCTTT.

This clone was counted a single time. The chain employs TRBV6-1 and TRBJ1-1; 8 bases align to TRBD1. CDR3 length equals 12 residues. V was clipped by 6 bases and J by 10 bases; unmatched bases: 7. From germline, CDR1 is MNHNS and CDR2 SASEGT. The CDR3 nucleotides are TGTGCCAGCAGGGACAGGGACCGTGTAGCTTTCTTT. Translated: CASRDRDRVAFF.

The chain has TRBV30 and TRBJ2-1; TRBD1 might be the D (5 bases). The V and J ends lost 4 bases and 6 bases respectively, with 10 bases between them. The CDR3 extends over 12 amino acids. Germline CDR1 reads GTSNPN; CDR2 reads SVGIG (reference sequence). CDR3 sequence (DNA): TGTGCCTGGACTAGGGGCATCAATGAGCAGTTCTTC. Protein: CAWTRGINEQFF.

This chain links TRBV4-3 with TRBJ2-5; either TRBD1 or TRBD2 may fit D (5 bases each). The CDR3 loop spans 16 amino acids. Germline-derived CDR1 and CDR2 are LGHNA and YSLEER. The V end was cut by 0 bases, the J end by 4 bases, with 15 bases between. The CDR3 here is CASSQDPLGRTETQYF. The CDR3 bases are TGCGCCAGCAGCCAAGATCCACTGGGACGGACAGAGACCCAGTACTTC.

This clone was recorded once. Here the CDR3 DNA reads TGCAGCGTTGACAGCGGGAATTCAGATACGCAGTATTTT. As protein: CSVDSGNSDTQYF. This chain uses TRBV29-1 with TRBJ2-3, with 7 bases matching TRBD2. The V gene end was trimmed by 3 bases and the J gene end by 4 bases; junction bases not matched to a gene: 4. The germline V gene has CDR1 SQVTM and CDR2 ANQGSEA. The CDR3 has 13 residues.